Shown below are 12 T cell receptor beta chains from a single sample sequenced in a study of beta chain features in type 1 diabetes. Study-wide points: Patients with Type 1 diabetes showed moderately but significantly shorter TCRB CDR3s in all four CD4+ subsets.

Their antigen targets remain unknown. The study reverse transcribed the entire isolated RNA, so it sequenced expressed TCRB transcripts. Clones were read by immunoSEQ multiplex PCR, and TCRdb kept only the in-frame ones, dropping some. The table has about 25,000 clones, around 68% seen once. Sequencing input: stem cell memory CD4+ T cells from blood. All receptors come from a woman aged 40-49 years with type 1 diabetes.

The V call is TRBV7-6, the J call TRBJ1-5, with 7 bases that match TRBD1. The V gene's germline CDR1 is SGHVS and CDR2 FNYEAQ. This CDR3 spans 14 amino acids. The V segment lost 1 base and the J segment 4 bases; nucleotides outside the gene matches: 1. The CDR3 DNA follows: TGTGCCAGCAGCTTAGTACAGGGGAATCAGCCCCAGCATTTT. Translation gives CASSLVQGNQPQHF.

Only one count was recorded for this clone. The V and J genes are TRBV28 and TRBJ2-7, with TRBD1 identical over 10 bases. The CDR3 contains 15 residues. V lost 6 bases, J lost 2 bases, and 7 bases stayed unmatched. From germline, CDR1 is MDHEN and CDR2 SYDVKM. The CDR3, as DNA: TGTGCCAGCAGACACCGGGACAGGGGAACCTACGAGCAGTACTTC. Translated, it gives CASRHRDRGTYEQYF.

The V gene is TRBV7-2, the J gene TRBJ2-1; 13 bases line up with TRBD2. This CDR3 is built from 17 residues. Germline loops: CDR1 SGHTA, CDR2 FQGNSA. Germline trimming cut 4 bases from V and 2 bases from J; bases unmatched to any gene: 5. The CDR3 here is CASSSRLAGGTYNEQFF. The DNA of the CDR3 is TGTGCCAGCAGCTCTCGACTAGCGGGGGGAACCTACAATGAGCAGTTCTTC.

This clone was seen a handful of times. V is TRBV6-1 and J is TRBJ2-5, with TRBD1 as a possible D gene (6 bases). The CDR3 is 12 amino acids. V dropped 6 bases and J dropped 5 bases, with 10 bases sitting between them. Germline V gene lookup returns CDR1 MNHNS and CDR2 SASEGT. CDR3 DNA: TGTGCCAGCAGCCTTACAGGGGAGACCCAGTACTTC. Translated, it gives CASSLTGETQYF.

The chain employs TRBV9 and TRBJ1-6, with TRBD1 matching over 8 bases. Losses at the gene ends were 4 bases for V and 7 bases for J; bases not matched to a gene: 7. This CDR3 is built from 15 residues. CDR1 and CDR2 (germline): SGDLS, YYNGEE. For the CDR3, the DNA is TGTGCCAGCAGCTCAACTACAGGGGGAAATTCACCCCTCCACTTT. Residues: CASSSTTGGNSPLHF.

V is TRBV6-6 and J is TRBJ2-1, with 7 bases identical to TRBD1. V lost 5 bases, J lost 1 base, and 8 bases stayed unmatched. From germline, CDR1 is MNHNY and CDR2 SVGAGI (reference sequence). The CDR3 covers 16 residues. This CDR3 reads CASSLLTGLSYNEQFF. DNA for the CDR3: TGTGCCAGCAGTCTCCTGACAGGGTTGTCCTACAATGAGCAGTTCTTC.

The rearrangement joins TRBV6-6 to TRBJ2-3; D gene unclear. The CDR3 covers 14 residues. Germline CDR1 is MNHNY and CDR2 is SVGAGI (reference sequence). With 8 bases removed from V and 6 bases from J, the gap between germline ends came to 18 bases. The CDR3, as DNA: TGTGCCAGCGCCCCCGGGTCCGTTCACGATACGCAGTATTTT. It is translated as CASAPGSVHDTQYF.

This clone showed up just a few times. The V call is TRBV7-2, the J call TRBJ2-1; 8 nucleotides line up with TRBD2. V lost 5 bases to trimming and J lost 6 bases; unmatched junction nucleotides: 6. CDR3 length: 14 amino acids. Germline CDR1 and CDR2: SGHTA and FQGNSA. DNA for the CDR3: TGTGCCAGCAGCATCAGCGGGAGTCGCAATGAGCAGTTCTTC. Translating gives CASSISGSRNEQFF.

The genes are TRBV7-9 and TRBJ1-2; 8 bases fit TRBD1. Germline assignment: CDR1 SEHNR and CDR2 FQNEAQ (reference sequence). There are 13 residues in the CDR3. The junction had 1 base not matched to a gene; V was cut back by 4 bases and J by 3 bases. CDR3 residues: CASSSTGDYGYTF. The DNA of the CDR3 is TGTGCCAGCAGCTCGACAGGGGACTATGGCTACACCTTC.

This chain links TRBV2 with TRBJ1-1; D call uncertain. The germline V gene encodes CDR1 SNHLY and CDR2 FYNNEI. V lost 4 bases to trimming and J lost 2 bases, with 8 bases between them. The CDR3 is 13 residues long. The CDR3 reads CASSGNRNTEAFF. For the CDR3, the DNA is TGTGCCAGCAGTGGGAACAGAAACACTGAAGCTTTCTTT.

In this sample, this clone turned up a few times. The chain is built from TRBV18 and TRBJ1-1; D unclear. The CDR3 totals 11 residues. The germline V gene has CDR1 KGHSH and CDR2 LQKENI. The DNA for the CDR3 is TGTGGATCAGTTATGAACACTGAAGCTTTCTTT. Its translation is CGSVMNTEAFF. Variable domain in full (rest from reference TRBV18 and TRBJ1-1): NAGVMQNPRHLVRRRGQEARLRCSPMKGHSHVYWYRQLPEEGLKFMVYLQKENIIDESGMPKERFSAEFPKEGPSILRIQQVVRGDSAAYFCGSVMNTEAFFGQGTRLTVV.

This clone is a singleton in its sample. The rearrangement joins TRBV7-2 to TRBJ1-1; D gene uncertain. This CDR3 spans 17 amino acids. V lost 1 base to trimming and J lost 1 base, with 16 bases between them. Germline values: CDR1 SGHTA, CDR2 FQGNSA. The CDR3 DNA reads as TGTGCCAGCAGCTTAGGAAAGACACCACAATCGAACACTGAAGCTTTCTTT. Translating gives CASSLGKTPQSNTEAFF.